This TCR beta chain is from a study of cytomegalovirus exposure and HLA in healthy donors. The PCR had 60 Vbeta and 13 Jbeta primers. Here immunoSEQ multiplex PCR was the method, and the copy in TCRdb shows in-frame clones only, minus some. The table has around 100,000 clones, roughly 82% seen once. The CDR3 is 15 residues long. Germline loops: CDR1 MDHEN, CDR2 SYDVKM. The J gene is TRBJ2-5, the V gene TRBV28, with 7 bases aligning to TRBD2. The end of the DNA aligns better with TRBJ2-7, so the J call may be wrong. The clonotype was recovered from a man aged 50 to 59 in good health and CMV-seronegative. The sample consisted of PBMCs. The CDR3 DNA reads TGTGCCAGCGTTGAGGCTAGCGGTGCCTCCTACGAGCAGTACTTC. Protein: CASVEASGASYEQYF.